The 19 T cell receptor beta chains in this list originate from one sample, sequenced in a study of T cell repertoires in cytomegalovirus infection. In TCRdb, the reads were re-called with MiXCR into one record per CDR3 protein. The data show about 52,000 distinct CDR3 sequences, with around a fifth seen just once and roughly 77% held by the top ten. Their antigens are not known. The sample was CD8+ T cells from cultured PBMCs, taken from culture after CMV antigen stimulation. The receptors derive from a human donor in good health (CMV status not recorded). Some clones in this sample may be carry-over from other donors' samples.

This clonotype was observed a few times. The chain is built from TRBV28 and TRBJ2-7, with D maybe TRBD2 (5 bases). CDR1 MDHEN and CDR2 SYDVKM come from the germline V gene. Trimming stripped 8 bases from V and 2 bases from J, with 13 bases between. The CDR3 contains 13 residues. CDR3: CASLGVFPYEQYF. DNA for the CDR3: TGTGCCAGCCTCGGGGTATTTCCCTACGAGCAGTACTTC.

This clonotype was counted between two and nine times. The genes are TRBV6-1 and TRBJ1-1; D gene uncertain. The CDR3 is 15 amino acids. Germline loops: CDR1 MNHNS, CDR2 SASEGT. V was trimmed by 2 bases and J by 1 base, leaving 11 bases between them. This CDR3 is CASSEKVAQNTEAFF. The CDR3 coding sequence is TGTGCCAGCAGTGAAAAGGTCGCACAGAACACTGAAGCTTTCTTT.

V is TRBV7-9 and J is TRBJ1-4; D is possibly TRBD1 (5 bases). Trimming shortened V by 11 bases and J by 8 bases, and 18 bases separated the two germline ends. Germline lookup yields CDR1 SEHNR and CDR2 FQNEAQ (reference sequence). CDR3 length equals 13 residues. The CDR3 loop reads CAGQASEGEKLFF. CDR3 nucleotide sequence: TGTGCCGGGCAGGCCTCGGAGGGGGAAAAACTGTTTTTT. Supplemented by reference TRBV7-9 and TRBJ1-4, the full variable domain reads DTGVSQNPRHKITKRGQNVTFRCDPISEHNRLYWYRQTLGQGPEFLTYFQNEAQLEKSRLLSDRFSAERPKGSFSTLEIQRTEQGDSAMYLCAGQASEGEKLFFGSGTQLSVL.

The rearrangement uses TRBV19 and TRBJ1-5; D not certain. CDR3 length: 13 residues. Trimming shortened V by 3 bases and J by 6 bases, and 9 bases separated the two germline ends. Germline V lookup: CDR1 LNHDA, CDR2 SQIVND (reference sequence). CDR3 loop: CASSISEPQPQHF. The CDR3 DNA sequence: TGTGCCAGTAGTATTTCAGAACCTCAGCCCCAGCATTTT.

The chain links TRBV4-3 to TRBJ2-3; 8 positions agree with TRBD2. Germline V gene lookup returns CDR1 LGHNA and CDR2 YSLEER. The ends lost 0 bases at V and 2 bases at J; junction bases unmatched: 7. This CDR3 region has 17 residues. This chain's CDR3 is CASSQEVAGIPTDTQYF. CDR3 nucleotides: TGCGCCAGCAGCCAAGAAGTAGCGGGAATACCCACAGATACGCAGTATTTT.

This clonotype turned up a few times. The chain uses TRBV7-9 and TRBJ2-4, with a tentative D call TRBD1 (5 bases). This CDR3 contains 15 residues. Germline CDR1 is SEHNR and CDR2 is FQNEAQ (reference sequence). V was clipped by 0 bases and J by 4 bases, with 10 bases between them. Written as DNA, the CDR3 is TGTGCCAGCAGCTTAGCAGGGGATGGGAAAAACATTCAGTACTTC. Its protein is CASSLAGDGKNIQYF.

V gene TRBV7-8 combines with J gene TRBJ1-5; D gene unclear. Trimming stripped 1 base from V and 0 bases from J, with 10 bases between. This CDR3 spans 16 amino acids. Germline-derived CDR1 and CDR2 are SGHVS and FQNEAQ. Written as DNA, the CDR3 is TGTGCCAGCAGCTTAGGGTGGGGTCTTAGCAATCAGCCCCAGCATTTT. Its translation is CASSLGWGLSNQPQHF.

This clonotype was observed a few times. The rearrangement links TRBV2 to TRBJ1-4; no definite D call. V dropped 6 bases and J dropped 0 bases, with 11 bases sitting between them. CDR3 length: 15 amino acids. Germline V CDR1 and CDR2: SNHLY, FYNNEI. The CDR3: CASRTTSATNEKLFF. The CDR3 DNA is TGTGCCAGCAGGACGACAAGTGCAACTAATGAAAAACTGTTTTTT.

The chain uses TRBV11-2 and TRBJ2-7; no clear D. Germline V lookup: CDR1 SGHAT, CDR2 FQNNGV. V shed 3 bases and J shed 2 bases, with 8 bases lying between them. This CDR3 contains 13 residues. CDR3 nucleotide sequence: TGTGCCAGCAGCTTTCAGCTGACCTACGAGCAGTACTTC. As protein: CASSFQLTYEQYF.

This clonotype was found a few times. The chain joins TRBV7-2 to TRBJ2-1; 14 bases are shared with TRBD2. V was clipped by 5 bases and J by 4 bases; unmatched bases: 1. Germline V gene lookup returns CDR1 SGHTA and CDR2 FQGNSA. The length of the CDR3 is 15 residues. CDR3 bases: TGTGCCAGCAGCCGGACTAGCGGGGGGTACAATGAGCAGTTCTTC. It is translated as CASSRTSGGYNEQFF.

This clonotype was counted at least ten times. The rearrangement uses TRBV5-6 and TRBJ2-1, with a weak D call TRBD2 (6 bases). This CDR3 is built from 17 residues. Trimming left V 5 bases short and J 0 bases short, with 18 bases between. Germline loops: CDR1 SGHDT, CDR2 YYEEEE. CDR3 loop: CASSLSGGPSSYNEQFF. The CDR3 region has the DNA TGTGCCAGCAGTCTCTCCGGGGGTCCGAGCTCCTACAATGAGCAGTTCTTC.

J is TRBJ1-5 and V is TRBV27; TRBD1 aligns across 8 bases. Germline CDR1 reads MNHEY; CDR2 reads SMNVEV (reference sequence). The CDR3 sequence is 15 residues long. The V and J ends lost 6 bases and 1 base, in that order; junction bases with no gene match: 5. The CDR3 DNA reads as TGTGCCAGCAGAGAGCGACAGGGGAGCAATCAGCCCCAGCATTTT. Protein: CASRERQGSNQPQHF.

CDR3 region: CASSLNPTGEQYF. CDR3 nucleotide sequence: TGTGCCAGCAGTTTAAACCCTACGGGGGAGCAGTACTTC. The V gene is TRBV27, the J gene TRBJ2-7, with D tentatively TRBD2 (5 bases). Germline loops: CDR1 MNHEY, CDR2 SMNVEV (reference sequence). The CDR3 runs to 13 residues. The germline V and J ends were trimmed by 2 bases and 7 bases, with 12 bases remaining between them.

The CDR3 spells CASSLTSGLAGDSYNEQFF. The CDR3 DNA follows: TGTGCCAGCAGCTTAACTTCCGGACTAGCGGGTGACTCCTACAATGAGCAGTTCTTC. J is TRBJ2-1 and V is TRBV7-6; 11 nucleotides agree with TRBD2. V shed 2 bases, J shed 0 bases, and the junction held 9 bases outside the gene matches. Germline V CDR1 and CDR2: SGHVS, FNYEAQ. This CDR3 is built from 19 residues.

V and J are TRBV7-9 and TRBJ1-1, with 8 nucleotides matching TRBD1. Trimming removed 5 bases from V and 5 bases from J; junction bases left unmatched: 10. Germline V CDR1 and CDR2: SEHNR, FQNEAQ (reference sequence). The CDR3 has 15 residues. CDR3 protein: CASSPTGAGDTEAFF. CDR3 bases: TGTGCCAGCAGCCCGACAGGGGCTGGTGATACTGAAGCTTTCTTT.

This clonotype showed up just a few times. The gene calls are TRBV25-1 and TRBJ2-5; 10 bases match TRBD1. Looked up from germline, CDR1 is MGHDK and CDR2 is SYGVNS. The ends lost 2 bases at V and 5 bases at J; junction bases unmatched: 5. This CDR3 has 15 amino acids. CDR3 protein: CASSEPGQGKETQYF. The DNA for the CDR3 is TGTGCCAGCAGTGAACCGGGACAGGGGAAGGAGACCCAGTACTTC.

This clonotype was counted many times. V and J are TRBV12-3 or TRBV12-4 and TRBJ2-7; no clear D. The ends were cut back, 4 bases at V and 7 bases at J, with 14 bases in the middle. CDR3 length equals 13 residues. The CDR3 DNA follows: TGTGCCAGCAGTTATATGGGGTCATTGGAGCAGTACTTC. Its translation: CASSYMGSLEQYF.

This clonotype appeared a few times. CDR3 region: CASREQGARAEAFF. The CDR3 nucleotides are TGTGCCAGCAGGGAACAGGGGGCGAGGGCTGAAGCTTTCTTT. The chain recombines TRBV5-6 with TRBJ1-1; TRBD1 aligns across 9 bases. Germline V CDR1 and CDR2: SGHDT, YYEEEE. V dropped 5 bases and J dropped 6; count of bases not matched to a gene: 8. The CDR3 contains 14 residues.

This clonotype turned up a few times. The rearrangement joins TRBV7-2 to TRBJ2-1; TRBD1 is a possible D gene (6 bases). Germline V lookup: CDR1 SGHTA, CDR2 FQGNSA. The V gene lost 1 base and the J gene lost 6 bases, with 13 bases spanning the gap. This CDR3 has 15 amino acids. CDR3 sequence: CASSLGGGQLNEQFF. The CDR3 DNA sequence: TGTGCCAGCAGCTTAGGCGGCGGACAGCTCAATGAGCAGTTCTTC.